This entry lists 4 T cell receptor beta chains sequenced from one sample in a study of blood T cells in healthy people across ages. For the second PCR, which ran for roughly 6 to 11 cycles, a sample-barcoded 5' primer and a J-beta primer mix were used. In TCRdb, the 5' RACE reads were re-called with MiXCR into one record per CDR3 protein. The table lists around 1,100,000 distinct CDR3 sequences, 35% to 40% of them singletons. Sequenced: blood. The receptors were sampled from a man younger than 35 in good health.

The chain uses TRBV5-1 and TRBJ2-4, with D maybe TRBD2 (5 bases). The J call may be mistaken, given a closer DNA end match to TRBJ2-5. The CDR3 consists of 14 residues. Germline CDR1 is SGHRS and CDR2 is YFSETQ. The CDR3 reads CASSRRTGEETQYF. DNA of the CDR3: TGCGCCAGCAGTAGGCGGACTGGAGAGGAGACCCAGTACTTC.

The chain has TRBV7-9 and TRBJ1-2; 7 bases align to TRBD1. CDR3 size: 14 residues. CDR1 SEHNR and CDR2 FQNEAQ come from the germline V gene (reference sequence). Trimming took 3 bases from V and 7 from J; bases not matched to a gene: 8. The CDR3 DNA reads TGTGCCAGCAGCTTGAGAGGGGGCGCTTCTGGCTACACCTTC. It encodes CASSLRGGASGYTF.

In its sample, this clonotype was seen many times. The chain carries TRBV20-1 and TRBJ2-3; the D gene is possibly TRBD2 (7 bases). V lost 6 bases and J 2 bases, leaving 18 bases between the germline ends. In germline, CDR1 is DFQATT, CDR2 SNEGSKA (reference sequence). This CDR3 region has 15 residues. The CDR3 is CSAPHGGGVTDTQYF. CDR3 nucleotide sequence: TGCAGTGCCCCCCACGGCGGGGGCGTCACAGATACGCAGTATTTT.

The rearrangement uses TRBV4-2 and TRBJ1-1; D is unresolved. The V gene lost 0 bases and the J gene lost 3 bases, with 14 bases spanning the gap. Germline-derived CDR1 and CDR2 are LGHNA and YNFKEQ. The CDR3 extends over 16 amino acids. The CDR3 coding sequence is TGTGCCAGCAGCCAAGATCCGCACAGCGGGGACACTGAAGCTTTCTTT. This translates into CASSQDPHSGDTEAFF.